This TCR beta chain is drawn from a study of patients and donors after allogeneic stem cell transplantation. TCRdb called the RT-PCR reads again in MiXCR, with one record for every CDR3 protein. The sample has more than 850,000 distinct CDR3 sequences, about a sixth seen once. This clonotype has a handful of counts. The CDR3 totals 14 residues. V gave up 4 bases and J gave up 7 bases, with 16 bases separating them. Germline V gene data show CDR1 as MGHDK and CDR2 as SYGVNS. The rearrangement joins TRBV25-1 to TRBJ1-1, with no clear D. This TCR was sampled from a human donor who was either an allogeneic HSCT recipient or a stem cell or donor lymphocyte infusion donor (not recorded which). It is not recorded whose cells these are; they may come from a transplant donor. The source material was blood, either unsorted or a sorted T cell fraction (not recorded which). CDR3 coding DNA: TGTGCCAGCAGTGCGGTGGCCGTGAATGGTGAAGCTTTCTTT. It specifies CASSAVAVNGEAFF.